What follows are 31 T cell receptor beta chains derived from one specimen sequenced in a study of vaccination effects on CD4 cells after COVID-19. The authors isolated CD4+ T cells after around 9 days of culture. The cohort was immunized with two doses of either the BNT162b2 or mRNA-1273 vaccine. Libraries were prepared by immunoSEQ multiplex PCR; TCRdb keeps only in-frame clonotypes and omits some of them. The data show tens of thousands of clones, with 74% seen just once and just under 15% held by the top ten. Their specific antigens are unknown. This sample comprised CD4+ T cells from PBMCs cultured without peptide, obtained after COVID-19 vaccination. These receptors originate from a human donor who received a COVID-19 vaccine.

The table lists this clone with a few counts. V and J are TRBV28 and TRBJ1-6; TRBD1 agrees at 9 bases. V shed 5 bases, J shed 9 bases, and the junction held 8 bases outside the gene matches. The length of the CDR3 is 15 residues. Per the germline V gene, CDR1 is MDHEN and CDR2 is SYDVKM. The CDR3 reads CASSHRDRERSPLHF. In DNA, the CDR3 is TGTGCCAGCAGTCACCGGGACAGGGAGCGTTCACCCCTCCACTTT.

This chain connects TRBV10-2 to TRBJ2-7; 10 bases agree with TRBD2. The germline CDR1 and CDR2 sequences are WSHSY and SAAADI. This CDR3 has 15 residues. Trimming at V came to 6 bases and at J to 1 base, leaving 6 bases not matched to a gene. CDR3 loop: CASSQGLAASYEQYF. The CDR3 bases are TGCGCCAGCAGCCAAGGACTAGCGGCGTCCTACGAGCAGTACTTC.

The CDR3 reads CASSLVPKEANEQYF. CDR3 sequence (DNA): TGCGCCAGCAGCTTGGTGCCAAAGGAGGCGAACGAGCAGTACTTC. V and J are TRBV5-1 and TRBJ2-7, with D perhaps TRBD2 (5 bases). The V and J ends lost 0 bases and 5 bases respectively, with 15 bases between them. CDR3 length: 15 amino acids. Per germline, CDR1 SGHRS and CDR2 YFSETQ. The variable domain in full, with the rest retrieved from reference TRBV5-1 and TRBJ2-7, is KAGVTQTPRYLIKTRGQQVTLSCSPISGHRSVSWYQQTPGQGLQFLFEYFSETQRNKGNFPGRFSGRQFSNSRSEMNVSTLELGDSALYLCASSLVPKEANEQYFGPGTRLTVT.

In its sample, this clone was seen once. The chain combines TRBV19 with TRBJ1-1, with TRBD1 matching over 9 bases. Trimming at V came to 5 bases and at J to 1 base, leaving 5 bases not matched to a gene. The CDR3 loop spans 15 amino acids. CDR1 is LNHDA, CDR2 SQIVND, per germline (reference sequence). The CDR3 loop is CASSPGTGPNTEAFF. The CDR3 bases are TGTGCCAGTAGTCCCGGGACAGGGCCGAACACTGAAGCTTTCTTT.

In this sample, this clone turned up a few times. The rearrangement joins TRBV3-1 (or the pseudogene TRBV3-2) to TRBJ1-5; no firm D call. This CDR3 spans 14 amino acids. Germline loops: CDR1 LGHDT, CDR2 YNNKEL (reference sequence). V lost 5 bases and J lost 2, with 10 bases in between. The CDR3 DNA follows: TGTGCCAGCAGCTACGACGGTGGCAATCAGCCCCAGCATTTT. It encodes CASSYDGGNQPQHF.

V and J are TRBV10-3 and TRBJ2-1; 10 bases agree with TRBD2. CDR1 ENHRY and CDR2 SYGVKD come from the germline V gene. The J segment lost 0 bases and the V segment lost 4 bases, leaving 6 bases of the junction unmatched. The CDR3 is 17 residues long. This chain's CDR3 is CAISGRTSGSSYNEQFF. As DNA, the CDR3 is TGTGCCATCAGTGGGAGGACTAGCGGCAGCTCCTACAATGAGCAGTTCTTC.

The rearrangement links TRBV5-1 to TRBJ1-4; D is undetermined. This CDR3 has 14 amino acids. The germline V gene has CDR1 SGHRS and CDR2 YFSETQ. Trimming took 0 bases from V and 4 from J, leaving 7 bases between them. CDR3 DNA: TGCGCCAGCAGCTTGGGACGGGATAATGAAAAACTGTTTTTT. It codes for CASSLGRDNEKLFF.

The chain has TRBV6-5 and TRBJ1-2; 7 bases fit TRBD1. The trim removed 5 bases at V and 4 bases at J, leaving 7 bases unmatched. CDR3 length: 14 amino acids. From germline, CDR1 is MNHEY and CDR2 SVGAGI. Here the CDR3 reads CASSRTGLGYGYTF. CDR3 in DNA: TGTGCCAGCAGTCGGACAGGCCTGGGCTATGGCTACACCTTC.

The chain combines TRBV5-6 with TRBJ2-1, with D uncertain. The CDR3 loop spans 15 amino acids. CDR1 is SGHDT and CDR2 is YYEEEE in the germline V gene. Trimming cost V 4 bases and J 0 bases, with 11 bases left between them. The CDR3 DNA sequence: TGTGCCAGCAGCCGGAAAGGCGGCTCCTACAATGAGCAGTTCTTC. This sequence encodes CASSRKGGSYNEQFF. The full variable domain, with the rest looked up from reference TRBV5-6 and TRBJ2-1, is DAGVTQSPTHLIKTRGQQVTLRCSPKSGHDTVSWYQQALGQGPQFIFQYYEEEERQRGNFPDRFSGHQFPNYSSELNVNALLLGDSALYLCASSRKGGSYNEQFFGPGTRLTVL.

The genes are TRBV7-9 and TRBJ2-7; the match to TRBD2 covers 10 bases. Losses at the gene ends were 1 base for V and 2 bases for J; bases not matched to a gene: 5. This CDR3 comprises 16 residues. Germline CDR1 SEHNR, CDR2 FQNEAQ (reference sequence). DNA for the CDR3: TGTGCCAGCAGCTTAGTTAGCGGGGGGCCCCCCTACGAGCAGTACTTC. The encoded protein is CASSLVSGGPPYEQYF. Drawing the rest from reference TRBV7-9 and TRBJ2-7, the complete variable domain is DTGVSQNPRHKITKRGQNVTFRCDPISEHNRLYWYRQTLGQGPEFLTYFQNEAQLEKSRLLSDRFSAERPKGSFSTLEIQRTEQGDSAMYLCASSLVSGGPPYEQYFGPGTRLTVT.

This clone was found once. The chain uses TRBV20-1 and TRBJ1-1, with D possibly matching TRBD1 (5 bases). Per the germline V gene, CDR1 is DFQATT and CDR2 is SNEGSKA (reference sequence). The CDR3 extends over 13 amino acids. V was shortened by 3 bases and J by 5 bases, with 13 bases between the two germline ends. The chain's CDR3 is CSASVPGRTEAFF. The CDR3 nucleotides read TGCAGTGCTAGTGTGCCAGGGCGAACTGAAGCTTTCTTT.

This clone was counted only a few times. The V gene is TRBV28, the J gene TRBJ1-1, with 8 bases matching TRBD1. The CDR3 spans 16 residues. Germline V gene sequence: CDR1 MDHEN, CDR2 SYDVKM. J was trimmed by 6 bases and V by 2 bases; bases with no gene match: 11. The CDR3 reads CASSLPSNRGLAEAFF. In DNA form, the CDR3 reads TGTGCCAGCAGTTTACCTTCGAACAGGGGGTTGGCTGAAGCTTTCTTT. The full variable domain, in which reference TRBV28 and TRBJ1-1 provide the parts outside the CDR3, is DVKVTQSSRYLVKRTGEKVFLECVQDMDHENMFWYRQDPGLGLRLIYFSYDVKMKEKGDIPEGYSVSREKKERFSLILESASTNQTSMYLCASSLPSNRGLAEAFFGQGTRLTVV.

The chain is built from TRBV2 and TRBJ2-1, with TRBD1 as a possible D gene (7 bases). CDR3 length: 15 residues. Trimming removed 8 bases from V and 0 bases from J, with 14 bases in between. Germline V gene data show CDR1 as SNHLY and CDR2 as FYNNEI. The CDR3 is CASYQGGSSYNEQFF. The CDR3 DNA sequence: TGTGCCAGCTACCAGGGGGGCTCCTCCTACAATGAGCAGTTCTTC.

The chain is built from TRBV3-1 (or the pseudogene TRBV3-2) and TRBJ2-7; D tentatively fits TRBD1 or TRBD2 (5 bases each). Trimming pared 0 bases from V and 1 base from J, leaving 16 bases between. Germline V lookup: CDR1 LGHDT, CDR2 YNNKEL (reference sequence). This CDR3 is 17 amino acids long. DNA of the CDR3: TGTGCCAGCAGCCAAGAAGGGGAGCGGACGTGGTCCTACGAGCAGTACTTC. This codes for CASSQEGERTWSYEQYF.

The chain couples TRBV11-2 to TRBJ2-3; a weak D match, TRBD2 (5 bases). Germline CDR1 reads SGHAT; CDR2 reads FQNNGV. There are 12 residues in the CDR3. Trimming removed 7 bases from V and 5 bases from J, with 10 bases in between. The CDR3 region is CASNNGEDTQYF. Here the CDR3 DNA reads TGTGCCAGCAATAACGGGGAAGATACGCAGTATTTT.

The chain is built from TRBV6-2 or TRBV6-3 and TRBJ1-6; D not resolved. V was cut by 3 bases and J by 9 bases, with 9 bases left in between. The germline CDR1 and CDR2 sequences are MNHEY and SVGEGT. The CDR3 has 13 residues. The CDR3 bases are TGTGCCAGCAGTTATAAGGGTTCTTCACCCCTCCACTTT. As protein: CASSYKGSSPLHF.

A few counts support this clone. The chain employs TRBV11-3 and TRBJ1-1, with D possibly matching TRBD1 (6 bases). The V gene's germline CDR1 is SGHNT and CDR2 YENEEA. V lost 2 bases and J 3 bases, leaving 7 bases between the germline ends. This CDR3 spans 13 amino acids. For the CDR3, the DNA is TGTGCCAGCAGCTTAAACAGGGACACTGAAGCTTTCTTT. Translated: CASSLNRDTEAFF.

The chain uses TRBV28 and TRBJ2-1; D gene uncertain. The CDR3 length is 14 residues. Germline-derived CDR1 and CDR2 are MDHEN and SYDVKM. The ends were cut back, 6 bases at V and 8 bases at J, with 17 bases in the middle. The CDR3 loop reads CASSLPLGVYEQFF. The CDR3 nucleotides read TGTGCCAGCAGCCTTCCACTTGGGGTTTATGAGCAGTTCTTC.

The V call is TRBV18, the J call TRBJ2-1; 8 positions agree with TRBD1. V was clipped by 3 bases and J by 6 bases; unmatched bases: 4. The CDR3 is 14 amino acids. Germline CDR1 is KGHSH and CDR2 is LQKENI. In nucleotides, the CDR3 is TGTGCCAGCTCACCGATTGACAGGGGCAATGAGCAGTTCTTC. This codes for CASSPIDRGNEQFF.

This chain links TRBV27 with TRBJ1-1; D is undetermined. CDR3 length equals 13 residues. CDR1 is MNHEY, CDR2 SMNVEV, per germline (reference sequence). With 3 bases removed from V and 0 bases from J, the gap between germline ends came to 5 bases. Here the CDR3 DNA reads TGTGCCAGCAGTTTCGAGATGAACACTGAAGCTTTCTTT. This encodes CASSFEMNTEAFF.

This clone was observed a handful of times. The V gene is TRBV30, the J gene TRBJ2-7, with 8 bases identical to TRBD1. Germline CDR1 GTSNPN, CDR2 SVGIG (reference sequence). V lost 0 bases, J lost 7 bases, and 8 bases stayed unmatched. This CDR3 contains 14 residues. For the CDR3, the DNA is TGTGCCTGGAGTGTTGACAGGGGAGCGCGGGAGCAGTACTTC. As protein: CAWSVDRGAREQYF.

The chain recombines TRBV18 with TRBJ1-1, with D unresolved. The CDR3 spans 15 residues. Per germline, CDR1 KGHSH and CDR2 LQKENI. Trimming removed 3 bases at V and 0 bases at J, with 11 bases between. Here the CDR3 DNA reads TGTGCCAGCTCACCCCAAGAGGCCCTGAACACTGAAGCTTTCTTT. Residues: CASSPQEALNTEAFF.

The chain recombines TRBV7-3 with TRBJ1-2; D is undetermined. The CDR3 has 14 residues. Germline assignment: CDR1 SGHTA and CDR2 FQGTGA. With 4 bases removed from V and 4 bases from J, the gap between germline ends came to 13 bases. CDR3 sequence reads: CASSSIDISYGYTF. DNA of the CDR3: TGTGCCAGCAGCTCAATTGACATCAGCTATGGCTACACCTTC. The complete variable domain, with remaining parts taken from reference TRBV7-3 and TRBJ1-2, reads GAGVSQTPSNKVTEKGKYVELRCDPISGHTALYWYRQSLGQGPEFLIYFQGTGAADDSGLPNDRFFAVRPEGSVSTLKIQRTERGDSAVYLCASSSIDISYGYTFGSGTRLTVV.

This clone was seen more than once but under ten times. The genes are TRBV4-1 and TRBJ1-4; no clear D. Per germline, CDR1 MGHRA and CDR2 YSYEKL. This CDR3 spans 13 amino acids. V lost 2 bases and J lost 5, with 6 bases in between. This CDR3 reads CASSQWRNEKLFF. As DNA, the CDR3 is TGCGCCAGCAGCCAATGGAGGAATGAAAAACTGTTTTTT.

This clone was seen a single time. The chain links TRBV10-3 to TRBJ2-1, with D perhaps matching TRBD1 (5 bases). The germline V gene encodes CDR1 ENHRY and CDR2 SYGVKD. The CDR3 has 14 residues. Trimming shortened V by 4 bases and J by 0 bases, and 7 bases separated the two germline ends. The CDR3 nucleotides read TGTGCCATCAGTGGACAGAACTCCTACAATGAGCAGTTCTTC. Amino acids: CAISGQNSYNEQFF.

The chain has TRBV6-4 and TRBJ1-2, with TRBD1 matching over 8 bases. CDR1 and CDR2 (germline): MRHNA, SNTAGT. The CDR3 is made up of 15 amino acids. V dropped 9 bases and J dropped 5; count of bases not matched to a gene: 14. The CDR3 DNA follows: TGTGCCAGTCCCTGCCGACAGGGGCCCCCTTATGGCTACACCTTC. Translation: CASPCRQGPPYGYTF.

V is TRBV4-1 and J is TRBJ2-5, with unresolved D. From germline, CDR1 is MGHRA and CDR2 YSYEKL. Trimming stripped 1 base from V and 1 base from J, with 4 bases between. This CDR3 comprises 13 residues. The chain's CDR3 is CASSQARQETQYF. CDR3 nucleotides: TGCGCCAGCAGCCAAGCCCGCCAAGAGACCCAGTACTTC.

V usage is TRBV6-5 and J usage is TRBJ2-7, with TRBD2 matching over 10 bases. This CDR3 region has 15 residues. Germline values: CDR1 MNHEY, CDR2 SVGAGI. V dropped 7 bases and J dropped 1; count of bases not matched to a gene: 7. In DNA form, the CDR3 reads TGTGCCAGCACCGATCAGCGGGGGGGATCCTACGAGCAGTACTTC. Residues: CASTDQRGGSYEQYF.

V usage is TRBV10-3 and J usage is TRBJ2-5; TRBD2 aligns across 7 bases. Looked up from germline, CDR1 is ENHRY and CDR2 is SYGVKD. J gave up 5 bases and V 6 bases, and 6 bases lay outside the gene matches. The CDR3 sequence is 13 residues long. CDR3 coding DNA: TGTGCCATCAGCGCGACTAGCTTGGAGACCCAGTACTTC. This encodes CAISATSLETQYF.

The chain has TRBV6-5 and TRBJ1-6; D is unclear. V shed 0 bases and J shed 8 bases, with 2 bases lying between them. The CDR3 length is 12 residues. Per germline, CDR1 MNHEY and CDR2 SVGAGI. CDR3 nucleotides: TGTGCCAGCAGTTACTCGGATTCACCCCTCCACTTT. It codes for CASSYSDSPLHF.

V and J are TRBV9 and TRBJ2-2; 15 nucleotides align to TRBD2. The CDR3 extends over 19 amino acids. With 0 bases clipped from V and 6 bases from J, the junction kept 9 bases outside the gene matches. Germline CDR1 SGDLS, CDR2 YYNGEE. The CDR3 loop reads CASSVGPPGLAGGPGELFF. In nucleotides, the CDR3 is TGTGCCAGCAGCGTAGGCCCCCCGGGACTAGCGGGAGGTCCCGGGGAGCTGTTTTTT.